The 24 T cell receptor beta chains listed next were all sequenced from one sample in a study of synovial regulatory T cells in juvenile arthritis. Profiled with immunoSEQ multiplex PCR; TCRdb holds only in-frame clones, not every one. This sample contains roughly 2,200 clones. Synovial fluid was collected with matched peripheral blood from each patient with active arthritis. The sample comprised Treg cells from the synovium. The receptors were gathered from a donor aged 2-30 years with juvenile idiopathic arthritis.

This clone shows up as large (0.1 to 1%) by frequency. CDR3 in amino acids: CASSRQGYEAFF. The chain is built from TRBV6-5 and TRBJ1-1; TCRdb calls TRBD1, which cannot be checked without DNA. CDR3 length: 12 amino acids. There is no recorded DNA. Germline CDR1 and CDR2: MNHEY and SVGAGI.

This clone is labeled medium-sized based on frequency. V gene TRBV18 combines with J gene TRBJ2-3; the D call from TCRdb, TRBD2, cannot be confirmed without DNA. Germline V gives CDR1 KGHSH, CDR2 LQKENI. This CDR3 contains 16 residues. DNA is not recorded here. CDR3 residues: CASSPGGRLNTDTQYF.

This clone ranks as medium-sized in terms of frequency. J is TRBJ2-1 and V is TRBV7-9; no DNA is available, so the TRBD2 call from TCRdb remains unchecked. The CDR3 spans 15 residues. This entry has no DNA. Germline V gene data show CDR1 as SEHNR and CDR2 as FQNEAQ (reference sequence). The CDR3 sequence is CASSYRTSAYNEQFF.

By frequency, this clone is medium-sized. CDR3 protein: CASSWRWSTDTQYF. The chain has TRBV5-4 and TRBJ2-3; the TCRdb call, TRBD2, lacks DNA for checking. The CDR3 runs 14 residues. No DNA is recorded. Germline V lookup: CDR1 SGHNT, CDR2 YYREEE (reference sequence).

The genes are TRBV7-2 and TRBJ2-3; the D gene TCRdb calls, TRBD2, cannot be checked with no DNA. CDR3 length: 15 residues. Nucleotide data are not available. Per germline, CDR1 SGHTA and CDR2 FQGNSA. CDR3: CASSFGSLGADTQYF.

Considering frequency, this clone is medium-sized. The rearrangement joins TRBV5-1 to TRBJ1-1. The CDR3 sequence is 14 residues long. DNA for this receptor is not on file. Germline values: CDR1 SGHRS, CDR2 YFSETQ. CDR3 residues: CASSLAGEATEAFF.

In terms of frequency, this clone is medium-sized. V usage is TRBV19 and J usage is TRBJ1-1; TCRdb's D call, TRBD1, is unchecked because there is no DNA. Germline CDR1 and CDR2: LNHDA and SQIVND (reference sequence). The CDR3 length is 14 residues. No DNA was logged. The CDR3 sequence is CASSPRTGSKGAFF.

This clone ranks as medium-sized in terms of frequency. The rearrangement uses TRBV18 and TRBJ2-7; the D call from TCRdb, TRBD2, cannot be confirmed without DNA. Germline CDR1 and CDR2: KGHSH and LQKENI. The CDR3 is 15 amino acids. The record lacks a DNA sequence. The CDR3 sequence: CASSATSGSRHEQYF.

This sequence joins TRBV20-1 and TRBJ2-7; TCRdb reports TRBD2, a call that lacks DNA to check it against. The CDR3 has 11 residues. The protein alone is recorded here. Germline V gene sequence: CDR1 DFQATT, CDR2 SNEGSKA (reference sequence). Here the CDR3 reads CSASGRREQYF.

The chain is built from TRBV11-2 and TRBJ1-2. CDR1 and CDR2 from the germline V gene are SGHAT and FQNNGV. The CDR3 contains 15 residues. The DNA is unrecorded. This CDR3 is CASSPRGGSVYGYTF.

This clone counts as medium-sized by frequency. The chain uses TRBV5-1 and TRBJ2-3. CDR1 is SGHRS and CDR2 is YFSETQ in the germline V gene. The CDR3 extends over 15 amino acids. The DNA is not on file. The CDR3 spells CASSLDPSSTDTQYF.

Considering frequency, this clone is large. The chain joins TRBV5-6 to TRBJ2-3; TCRdb's D call, TRBD2, is unchecked because there is no DNA. This CDR3 spans 11 amino acids. DNA is not recorded here. The V gene's germline CDR1 is SGHDT and CDR2 YYEEEE. CDR3: CASSFRGEQYF.

The chain combines TRBV5-1 with TRBJ2-5; there is no DNA to check the TCRdb D call of TRBD2. Germline loops: CDR1 SGHRS, CDR2 YFSETQ. This CDR3 region has 19 residues. No DNA sequence is on record. CDR3 sequence reads: CASSLAGLAGSRREETQYF.

This clone counts as medium-sized (0.01 to 0.1%) by frequency. The V gene is TRBV7-8, the J gene TRBJ1-2; the D call from TCRdb, TRBD1, cannot be confirmed without DNA. The germline V gene encodes CDR1 SGHVS and CDR2 FQNEAQ. This CDR3 is built from 14 residues. DNA is not on record. CDR3 sequence reads: CASSPDSANYGYTF.

This chain uses TRBV9 with TRBJ2-3. Germline-derived CDR1 and CDR2 are SGDLS and YYNGEE. The CDR3 length is 13 residues. No DNA is given. The CDR3 region is CASSVNPTDTQYF.

This clone registers medium-sized by frequency. The rearrangement uses TRBV7-9 and TRBJ1-1. Germline V CDR1 and CDR2: SEHNR, FQNEAQ (reference sequence). CDR3 length: 16 amino acids. DNA for this receptor is not on file. This CDR3 is CASSLARVISNTEAFF.

V gene TRBV7-9 combines with J gene TRBJ2-7. This CDR3 region has 14 residues. The entry carries no DNA sequence. Per the germline V gene, CDR1 is SEHNR and CDR2 is FQNEAQ (reference sequence). CDR3 in amino acids: CASSLNLNSYEQYF.

This clone is classed as medium-sized by frequency. The chain joins TRBV7-8 to TRBJ2-1; TCRdb gives TRBD2 as the D gene, but with no DNA this cannot be confirmed. Germline CDR1 reads SGHVS; CDR2 reads FQNEAQ. CDR3 length: 13 amino acids. The nucleotide record is missing. The CDR3 loop is CASSLANLNEQFF.

Its frequency marks this clone as medium-sized. The chain employs TRBV6-6 and TRBJ2-5. Per the germline V gene, CDR1 is MNHNY and CDR2 is SVGAGI (reference sequence). The CDR3 totals 13 residues. DNA was not recorded. The CDR3 region is CASSRARDETQYF.

Its frequency marks this clone as medium-sized. The rearrangement uses TRBV27 and TRBJ2-2; the TCRdb call, TRBD2, lacks DNA for checking. Germline V gene sequence: CDR1 MNHEY, CDR2 SMNVEV (reference sequence). CDR3 length equals 16 residues. Only the protein is on record. CDR3 residues: CASRNLAGGNTGELFF.

Frequency places this clone as medium-sized. The chain carries TRBV2 and TRBJ2-1; the TCRdb call, TRBD2, lacks DNA for checking. The CDR3 covers 14 residues. The DNA is unrecorded. The germline V gene has CDR1 SNHLY and CDR2 FYNNEI. The CDR3 is CASSVGLAGNEQFF.

The genes are TRBV6-5 and TRBJ2-1; TCRdb gives TRBD2 as the D gene, but with no DNA this cannot be confirmed. The V gene's germline CDR1 is MNHEY and CDR2 SVGAGI. The CDR3 runs to 15 residues. No DNA was logged. CDR3 in amino acids: CASKGREGHVNEQFF.

Measured by frequency, this clone is medium-sized. The chain recombines TRBV6-1 with TRBJ1-3. The germline V gene has CDR1 MNHNS and CDR2 SASEGT. This CDR3 contains 15 residues. DNA is not on record. This CDR3 reads CASSRRGDSGNTIYF.

According to its frequency, this clone is medium-sized. The genes are TRBV28 and TRBJ2-5; the D call from TCRdb, TRBD2, cannot be confirmed without DNA. Per the germline V gene, CDR1 is MDHEN and CDR2 is SYDVKM. The CDR3 contains 11 residues. This entry has no DNA. The CDR3 sequence is CASSLERTQYF. The variable domain in full, with the rest retrieved from reference TRBV28 and TRBJ2-5, is DVKVTQSSRYLVKRTGEKVFLECVQDMDHENMFWYRQDPGLGLRLIYFSYDVKMKEKGDIPEGYSVSREKKERFSLILESASTNQTSMYLCASSLERTQYFGPGTRLLVL.